Listed below are T cell receptor beta chains from one sample, sequenced in a study of read filtering for tumor transcriptome and immune sequencing. One entry per CDR3 protein, called by TCRdb with MiXCR from the reads. Of some 25,000 distinct CDR3 sequences in the sample, roughly 19% were seen once. The sample was a population of CD138-negative cells sorted from bone marrow. The source is a donor at least 40 years old with multiple myeloma. Both conserved end residues are part of each CDR3. A D gene is named only where the DNA matches it firmly. Clone size appears in some rows only: once, few, many, or a class for an expanded clone.

V gene	D gene	clone size	J gene	CDR3 DNA	CDR3 protein
TRBV29-1	TRBD2	medium-sized	TRBJ2-1	TGCAGCGCCCCTGGGAGCGGGATCTACAATGAGCAGTTCTTC	CSAPGSGIYNEQFF
TRBV7-9	TRBD1	-	TRBJ1-4	TGTGCCAGCAGCAGACGCCCGGGACAGCGATCTGAAAAACTGTTCTTT	CASSRRPGQRSEKLFF
TRBV20-1	TRBD2	many	TRBJ2-7	TGCAGTGCTAGAGTTCTAGCGGGAGGAAGTCGTGAGCAGTACTTC	CSARVLAGGSREQYF
TRBV6-2/TRBV6-3	TRBD2	many	TRBJ2-7	TGTGCCAGCAGAGTAGCGGGCGGCCGCGAGCAGTACTTC	CASRVAGGREQYF
TRBV10-3	-	-	TRBJ2-5	TGTGCCATCACCGACCCACAAGGGTCCCAGTACTTC	CAITDPQGSQYF
TRBV11-2	TRBD1	many	TRBJ2-3	TGTGCCAGCAGTTCGCCCGGGACAGTCGATTCATCCCACACAGATACGCAGTATTTT	CASSSPGTVDSSHTDTQYF
TRBV28	-	many	TRBJ1-1	TGTGCCAGCATGTGGGAGGGAATGACTGAAGCTTTCTTT	CASMWEGMTEAFF
TRBV7-3	-	many	TRBJ2-5	TGTGCCAGCAGCTTATCGGACTACGGGGGGACCCAGTACTTC	CASSLSDYGGTQYF
TRBV12-3/TRBV12-4	TRBD1	many	TRBJ1-2	TGTGCCAGCAGTTTAGCTGGTTTAGGGGGCGACGGCTACACCTTC	CASSLAGLGGDGYTF
TRBV3-1	TRBD2	large	TRBJ2-1	TGTGCCAGCAGTCCCGGGACTAGCGGCTACAATGAGCAGTTCTTC	CASSPGTSGYNEQFF
TRBV28	TRBD1	many	TRBJ1-5	TGTGCCAGTCGACAGGGGTCGGGTAGCAATCAGCCCCAGCATTTT	CASRQGSGSNQPQHF
TRBV11-2	-	many	TRBJ2-2	TGTGCCAGCAGCCTAGCAGGGATGAACACCGGGGAGCTGTTTTTT	CASSLAGMNTGELFF
TRBV28	-	many	TRBJ1-6	TGTGCCAGCAGTCCACTCTCGTGGTCACCCCTCCACTTT	CASSPLSWSPLHF
TRBV11-3	TRBD1	many	TRBJ2-2	TGTGCCAGCAGCCCGAACAGGGGGCGAACCGGGGAGCTGTTTTTT	CASSPNRGRTGELFF
TRBV28	-	many	TRBJ2-1	TGTGCCAGCAGTATTAGCGCCGCGACCTACAATGAGCAGTTCTTC	CASSISAATYNEQFF
TRBV6-5	TRBD1	many	TRBJ2-5	TGTGCCAGCAGTTACTTCCCAAACGACAGGGTGAAAGAGACCCAGTACTTC	CASSYFPNDRVKETQYF
TRBV19	TRBD2	-	TRBJ2-2	TGTGCCAGTAGTATGGGACTAGCGTTAAACACCGGGGAGCTGTTTTTT	CASSMGLALNTGELFF
TRBV29-1	TRBD1	-	TRBJ1-2	TGCAGCGTTGAAAGACAGGGGATAGGCTATGGCTACACCTTC	CSVERQGIGYGYTF
TRBV29-1	-	many	TRBJ2-2	TGCAGCGTTGTGGTGAGCGGGGAGCTGTTTTTT	CSVVVSGELFF
TRBV30	TRBD2	many	TRBJ2-3	TGTGCCTGGAGTCTTGGAAGCGGGGCAGATACGCAGTATTTT	CAWSLGSGADTQYF
TRBV21-1	-	-	TRBJ1-5	TGTGCCAGCATACCCTGGGAGGGGCCGCGCGATAGCAATCAGCCCCAGCATTTT	CASIPWEGPRDSNQPQHF
TRBV3-1	-	-	TRBJ2-3	TGTGCCAGCAGTCCCTGGACTAGCACAGATACGCAGTATTTT	CASSPWTSTDTQYF
TRBV30	-	many	TRBJ1-3	TGTGCCTGCCCAGGGGATTATGGAAACACCATATATTTT	CACPGDYGNTIYF
TRBV18	-	many	TRBJ2-3	TGTGCCAGCTCACCACCAACCTTTGCGGATACGCAGTATTTT	CASSPPTFADTQYF
TRBV28	-	few	TRBJ1-2	TGTGCCAGCAGGCGGTCATTGGGCTCCGGCTACACCTTC	CASRRSLGSGYTF
TRBV11-2	-	many	TRBJ2-5	TGTGCCAGCAGCTTAGCCACTGCCCTCTTAGGAGAGACCCAGTACTTC	CASSLATALLGETQYF
TRBV5-1	TRBD2	-	TRBJ2-1	TGCGCCAGCAGCTTGACCGGGACTAGGGGCGATGAGCAGTTCTTC	CASSLTGTRGDEQFF
TRBV29-1	TRBD1	many	TRBJ1-1	TGCAGCGTTGTAACAGGGGGGGGTTTAGCTGAAGCTTTCTTT	CSVVTGGGLAEAFF
TRBV6-2/TRBV6-3	-	many	TRBJ2-1	TGTGCCAGCAGTTACTCGAGCGTCGCTGACTATAGTTCGTTCTTC	CASSYSSVADYSSFF
TRBV7-3	TRBD2	many	TRBJ2-1	TGTGCCAGCAGCTCCGGGACTAGCGGGAGTCCAGGCAATGAGCAGTTCTTC	CASSSGTSGSPGNEQFF
TRBV20-1	TRBD2	many	TRBJ2-1	TGCAGTGCTAGAGAAGCGGGAGGGAATGAGCGGTTCTTC	CSAREAGGNERFF
TRBV5-1	-	many	TRBJ2-1	TGCGCCAGCAGCTTGGCCTCTAGCGAGCGCAATGAGCAGTTCTTC	CASSLASSERNEQFF
TRBV5-6	TRBD1	many	TRBJ2-7	TGTGCCAGCAGCCCCTACCGGGACAGGCTCCACGAGCAGTACTTC	CASSPYRDRLHEQYF
TRBV10-3	TRBD2	many	TRBJ2-2	TGTGCCATCAGTGAACCGGGACTAGCGGGGAACACCGGGGAGCTGTTTTTT	CAISEPGLAGNTGELFF
TRBV7-9	-	many	TRBJ2-7	TGTGCCAGCAGCTTGGGACCCCCTTCCTACGAGCAGTACTTC	CASSLGPPSYEQYF
TRBV5-5	-	many	TRBJ2-1	TGTGCCAGCAGCCGCTACAATGAGCAGTTCTTC	CASSRYNEQFF
TRBV19	-	many	TRBJ2-2	TGTGCCAGTAGTCCCGGGACCACAGCCGGGGAGCTGTTTTTT	CASSPGTTAGELFF
TRBV18	-	few	TRBJ1-5	TGTGCCAGCTCACCACAGGGGCCGAATCGGCCCCAGCATTTT	CASSPQGPNRPQHF
TRBV7-3	TRBD2	many	TRBJ2-2	TGTGCCAGCAGTTACAGCGGGACCACCGGGGAGCTGTTTTTT	CASSYSGTTGELFF
TRBV9	TRBD2	-	TRBJ2-7	TGTGCCAGCAGCGAGACTAGCGGGTTTTACGAGCAGTACTTC	CASSETSGFYEQYF
TRBV20-1	TRBD2	-	TRBJ2-7	TGCAATGCTAGAGGGGATGGACTAGCGGGACGGCAATACGAGCAGTACTTC	CNARGDGLAGRQYEQYF
TRBV29-1	-	-	TRBJ1-1	TGCAGCGCGAGGGGGGGCTCAGGGTGGACTGAAGCTTTCTTT	CSARGGSGWTEAFF
TRBV24-1	-	many	TRBJ2-3	TGTGCCACCAGTGACCCCGCCTTTCCAGATACGCAGTATTTT	CATSDPAFPDTQYF
TRBV5-6	-	-	TRBJ2-5	TGCGCCAGCAGCTTTACGGGGGTCCAAGCGACCCAGTACTTC	CASSFTGVQATQYF
TRBV5-1	-	many	TRBJ2-7	TGCGCCAGCAGGGAGACAAACTCCTACGAGCAGTACTTC	CASRETNSYEQYF
TRBV28	TRBD1	many	TRBJ1-1	TGTGCCAGCAAGGTGGGGACAGATGAAGCTTTCTTT	CASKVGTDEAFF
TRBV29-1	-	-	TRBJ2-3	TGTGGCGTTGAAGCTGGCACAGATACGCAGTATTTT	CGVEAGTDTQYF
TRBV2	-	many	TRBJ2-2	TGTGCCAGCAGTCCGGGGAGAGCGAACACCGGGGAGCTGTTTTTT	CASSPGRANTGELFF
TRBV28	TRBD2	many	TRBJ2-1	TGTGCCAGCAGGAGACTAGCGGGAGGCCCAATTTACAATGAGCAGTTCTTC	CASRRLAGGPIYNEQFF
TRBV7-9	TRBD2	many	TRBJ2-3	TGTGCCAGCAGCTGGAAGGGGGGCGGGAGGGCCGACACAGATACGCAGTATTTT	CASSWKGGGRADTDTQYF
TRBV20-1	-	-	TRBJ2-7	TGCAGTGCTATAAAGATAGCACCGGGCGAGCAGTACTTC	CSAIKIAPGEQYF
TRBV7-6	TRBD2	many	TRBJ2-1	TGTGCCAGCAGGTATCCGGGACTAGCCCCCGGTGAGCAGTTCTTC	CASRYPGLAPGEQFF
TRBV25-1	TRBD2	many	TRBJ2-2	TGTGCCAGCAGTTTCGGGACTAGCGGGGTCACCGGGGAGCTGTTTTTT	CASSFGTSGVTGELFF
TRBV2	TRBD2	many	TRBJ2-2	TGTGCCAGCCGGCGGGAGGCGGGAGGATACACCGGGGAGCTGTTTTTT	CASRREAGGYTGELFF
TRBV6-2/TRBV6-3	-	-	TRBJ2-5	TGTGCCAGCAGTTACTCAGGGGAGAGGAGGGAGACCCAGTACTTC	CASSYSGERRETQYF
TRBV19	TRBD1	many	TRBJ1-5	TGTGCCAGTAGGGCTACAGGGGCGCAAGGCAATCAGCCCCAGCATTTT	CASRATGAQGNQPQHF
TRBV28	TRBD1	many	TRBJ2-1	TGTGCCAGCAGTTTACAGGGGGCACATGGTGAGCAGTTCTTC	CASSLQGAHGEQFF